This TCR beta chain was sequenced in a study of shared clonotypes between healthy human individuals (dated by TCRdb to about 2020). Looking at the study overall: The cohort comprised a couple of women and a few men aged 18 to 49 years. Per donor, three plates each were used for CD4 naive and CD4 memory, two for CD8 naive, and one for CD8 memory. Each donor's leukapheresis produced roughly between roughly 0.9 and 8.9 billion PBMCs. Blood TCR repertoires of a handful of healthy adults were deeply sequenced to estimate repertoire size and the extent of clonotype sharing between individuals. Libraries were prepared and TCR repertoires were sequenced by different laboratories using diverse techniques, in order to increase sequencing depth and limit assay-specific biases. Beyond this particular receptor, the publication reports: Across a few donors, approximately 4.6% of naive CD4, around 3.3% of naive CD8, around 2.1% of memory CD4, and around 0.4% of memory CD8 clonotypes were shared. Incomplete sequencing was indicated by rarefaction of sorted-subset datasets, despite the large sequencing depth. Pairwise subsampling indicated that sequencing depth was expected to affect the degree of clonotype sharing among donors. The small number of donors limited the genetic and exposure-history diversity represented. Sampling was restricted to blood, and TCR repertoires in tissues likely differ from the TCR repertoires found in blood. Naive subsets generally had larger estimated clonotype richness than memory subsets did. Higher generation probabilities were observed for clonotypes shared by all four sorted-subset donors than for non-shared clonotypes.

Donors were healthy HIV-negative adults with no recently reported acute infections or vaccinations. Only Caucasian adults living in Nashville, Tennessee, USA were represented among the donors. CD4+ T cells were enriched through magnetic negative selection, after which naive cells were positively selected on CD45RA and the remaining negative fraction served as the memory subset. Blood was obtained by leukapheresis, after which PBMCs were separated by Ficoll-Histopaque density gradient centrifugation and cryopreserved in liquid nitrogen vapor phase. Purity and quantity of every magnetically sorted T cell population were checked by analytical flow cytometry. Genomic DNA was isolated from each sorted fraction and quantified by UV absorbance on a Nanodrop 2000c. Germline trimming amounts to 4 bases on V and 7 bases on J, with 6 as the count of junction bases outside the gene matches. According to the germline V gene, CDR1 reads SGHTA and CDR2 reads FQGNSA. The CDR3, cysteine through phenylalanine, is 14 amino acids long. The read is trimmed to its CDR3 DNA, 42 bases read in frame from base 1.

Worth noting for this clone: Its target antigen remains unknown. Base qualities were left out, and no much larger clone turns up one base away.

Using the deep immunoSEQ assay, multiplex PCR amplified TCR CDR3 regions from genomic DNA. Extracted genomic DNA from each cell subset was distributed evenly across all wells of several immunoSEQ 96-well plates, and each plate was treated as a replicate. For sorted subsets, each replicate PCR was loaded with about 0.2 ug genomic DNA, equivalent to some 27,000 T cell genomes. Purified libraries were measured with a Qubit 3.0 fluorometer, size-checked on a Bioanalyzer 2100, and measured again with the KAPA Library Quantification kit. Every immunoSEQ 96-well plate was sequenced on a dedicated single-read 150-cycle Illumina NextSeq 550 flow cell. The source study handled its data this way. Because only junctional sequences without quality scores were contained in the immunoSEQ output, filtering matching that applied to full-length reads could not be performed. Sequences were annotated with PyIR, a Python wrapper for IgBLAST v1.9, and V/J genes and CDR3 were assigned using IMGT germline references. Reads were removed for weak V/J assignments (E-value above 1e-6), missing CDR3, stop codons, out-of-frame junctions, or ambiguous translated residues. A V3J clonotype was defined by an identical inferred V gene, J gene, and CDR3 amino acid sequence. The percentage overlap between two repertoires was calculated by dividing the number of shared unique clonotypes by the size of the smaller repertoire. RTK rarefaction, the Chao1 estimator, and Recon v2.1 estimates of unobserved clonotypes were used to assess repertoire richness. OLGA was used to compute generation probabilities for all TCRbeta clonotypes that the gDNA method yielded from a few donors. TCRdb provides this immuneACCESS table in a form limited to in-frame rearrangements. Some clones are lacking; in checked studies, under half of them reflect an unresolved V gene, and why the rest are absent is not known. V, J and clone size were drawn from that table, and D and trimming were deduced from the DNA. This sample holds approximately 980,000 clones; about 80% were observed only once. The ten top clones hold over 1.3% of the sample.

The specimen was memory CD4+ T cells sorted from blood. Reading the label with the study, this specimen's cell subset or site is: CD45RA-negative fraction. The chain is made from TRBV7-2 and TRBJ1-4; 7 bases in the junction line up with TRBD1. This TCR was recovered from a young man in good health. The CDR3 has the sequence CASSSWDSSEKLFF. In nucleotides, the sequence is TGTGCCAGCAGCTCCTGGGACAGCTCTGAAAAACTGTTTTTT. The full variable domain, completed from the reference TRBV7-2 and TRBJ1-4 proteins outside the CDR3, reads GAGVSQSPSNKVTEKGKDVELRCDPISGHTALYWYRQSLGQGLEFLIYFQGNSAPDKSGLPSDRFSAERTGGSVSTLTIQRTQQEDSAVYLCASSSWDSSEKLFFGSGTQLSVL.